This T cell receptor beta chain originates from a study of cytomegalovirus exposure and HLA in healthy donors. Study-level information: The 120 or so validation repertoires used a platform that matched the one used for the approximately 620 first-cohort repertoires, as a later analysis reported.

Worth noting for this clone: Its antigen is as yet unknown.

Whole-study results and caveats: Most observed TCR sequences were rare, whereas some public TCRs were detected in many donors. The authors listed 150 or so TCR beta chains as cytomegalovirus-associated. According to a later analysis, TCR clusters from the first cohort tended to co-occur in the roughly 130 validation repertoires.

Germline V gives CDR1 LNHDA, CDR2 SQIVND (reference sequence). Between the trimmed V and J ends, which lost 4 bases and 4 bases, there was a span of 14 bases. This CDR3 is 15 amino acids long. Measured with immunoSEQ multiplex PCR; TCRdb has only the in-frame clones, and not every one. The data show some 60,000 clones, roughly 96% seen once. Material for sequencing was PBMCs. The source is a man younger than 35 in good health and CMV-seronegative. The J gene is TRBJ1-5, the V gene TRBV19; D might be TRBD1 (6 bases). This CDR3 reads CASSTGDRLNQPQHF. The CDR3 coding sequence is TGTGCCAGTAGTACCGGCGACAGGTTAAATCAGCCCCAGCATTTT.